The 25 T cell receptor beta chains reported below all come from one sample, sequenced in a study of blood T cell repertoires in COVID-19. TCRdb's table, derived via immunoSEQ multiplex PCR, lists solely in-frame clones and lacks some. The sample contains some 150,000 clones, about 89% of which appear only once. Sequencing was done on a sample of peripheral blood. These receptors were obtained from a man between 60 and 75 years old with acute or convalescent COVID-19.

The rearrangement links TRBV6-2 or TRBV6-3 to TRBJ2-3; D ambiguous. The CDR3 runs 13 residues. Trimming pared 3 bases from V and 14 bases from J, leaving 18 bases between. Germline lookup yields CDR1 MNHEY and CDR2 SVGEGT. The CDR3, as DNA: TGTGCCAGCAGTTATCAGTCTGGTGTTCCTCGGTATTTT. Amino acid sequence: CASSYQSGVPRYF.

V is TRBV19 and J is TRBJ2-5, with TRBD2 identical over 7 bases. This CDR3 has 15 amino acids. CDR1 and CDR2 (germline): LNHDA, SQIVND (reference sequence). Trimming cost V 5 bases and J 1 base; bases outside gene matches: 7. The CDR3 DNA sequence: TGTGCCAGTAGTGCTCAAGCGGGGAGCCAAGAGACCCAGTACTTC. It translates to CASSAQAGSQETQYF.

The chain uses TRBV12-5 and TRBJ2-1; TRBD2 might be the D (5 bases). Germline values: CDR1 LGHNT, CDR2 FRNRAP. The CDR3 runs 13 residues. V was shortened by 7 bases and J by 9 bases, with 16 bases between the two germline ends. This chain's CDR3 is CASAKLGYGEQFF. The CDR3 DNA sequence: TGTGCTAGTGCCAAACTAGGATACGGTGAGCAGTTCTTC.

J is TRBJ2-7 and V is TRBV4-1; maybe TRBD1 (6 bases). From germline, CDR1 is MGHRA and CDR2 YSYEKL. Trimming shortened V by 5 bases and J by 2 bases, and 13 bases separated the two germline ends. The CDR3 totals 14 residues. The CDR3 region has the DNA TGCGCCAGCAGCGCTGACAGGTTTACCTACGAGCAGTACTTC. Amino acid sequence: CASSADRFTYEQYF.

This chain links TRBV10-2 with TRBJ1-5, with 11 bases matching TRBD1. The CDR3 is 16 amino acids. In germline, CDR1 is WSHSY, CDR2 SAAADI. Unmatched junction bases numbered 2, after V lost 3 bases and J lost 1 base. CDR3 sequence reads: CASSDGQGASNQPQHF. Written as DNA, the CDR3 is TGCGCCAGCAGTGATGGACAGGGGGCGAGCAATCAGCCCCAGCATTTT.

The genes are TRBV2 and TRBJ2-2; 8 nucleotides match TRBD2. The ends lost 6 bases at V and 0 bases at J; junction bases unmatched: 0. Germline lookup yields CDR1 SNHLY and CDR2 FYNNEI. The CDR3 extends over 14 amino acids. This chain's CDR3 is CASRAGANTGELFF. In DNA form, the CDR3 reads TGTGCCAGCAGAGCGGGAGCGAACACCGGGGAGCTGTTTTTT.

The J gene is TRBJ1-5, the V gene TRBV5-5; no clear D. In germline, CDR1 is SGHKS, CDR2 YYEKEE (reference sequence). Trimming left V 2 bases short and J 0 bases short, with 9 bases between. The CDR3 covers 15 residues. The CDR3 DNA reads TGTGCCAGCAGCTTAGTACAGCTTAGCAATCAGCCCCAGCATTTT. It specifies CASSLVQLSNQPQHF.

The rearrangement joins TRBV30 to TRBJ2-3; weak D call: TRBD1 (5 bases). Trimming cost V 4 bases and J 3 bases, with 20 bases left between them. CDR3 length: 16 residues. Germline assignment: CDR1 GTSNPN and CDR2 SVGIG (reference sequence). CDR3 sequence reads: CAWTSPWGRVTDTQYF. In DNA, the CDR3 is TGTGCCTGGACCTCCCCCTGGGGCAGGGTAACAGATACGCAGTATTTT. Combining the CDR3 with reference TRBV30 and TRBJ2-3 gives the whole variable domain SQTIHQWPATLVQPVGSPLSLECTVEGTSNPNLYWYRQAAGRGLQLLFYSVGIGQISSEVPQNLSASRPQDRQFILSSKKLLLSDSGFYLCAWTSPWGRVTDTQYFGPGTRLTVL.

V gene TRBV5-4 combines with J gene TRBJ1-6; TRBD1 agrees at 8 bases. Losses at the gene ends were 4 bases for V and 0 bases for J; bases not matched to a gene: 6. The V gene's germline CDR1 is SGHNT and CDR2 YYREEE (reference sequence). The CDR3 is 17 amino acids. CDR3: CASSLQGGSSYNSPLHF. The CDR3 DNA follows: TGTGCCAGCAGCCTACAGGGGGGTAGCTCCTATAATTCACCCCTCCACTTT.

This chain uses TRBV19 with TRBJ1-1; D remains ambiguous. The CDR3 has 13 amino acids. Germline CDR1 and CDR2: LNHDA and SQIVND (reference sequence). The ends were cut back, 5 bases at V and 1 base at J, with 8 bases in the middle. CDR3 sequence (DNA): TGTGCCAGTAGTTCCTCCGGGAACACTGAAGCTTTCTTT. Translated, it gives CASSSSGNTEAFF.

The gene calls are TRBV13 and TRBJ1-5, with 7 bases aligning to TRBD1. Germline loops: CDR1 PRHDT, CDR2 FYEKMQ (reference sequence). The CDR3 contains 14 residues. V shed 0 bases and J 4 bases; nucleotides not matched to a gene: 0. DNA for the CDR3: TGTGCCAGCAGCTTAGGGACAGGGAATCAGCCCCAGCATTTT. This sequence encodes CASSLGTGNQPQHF.

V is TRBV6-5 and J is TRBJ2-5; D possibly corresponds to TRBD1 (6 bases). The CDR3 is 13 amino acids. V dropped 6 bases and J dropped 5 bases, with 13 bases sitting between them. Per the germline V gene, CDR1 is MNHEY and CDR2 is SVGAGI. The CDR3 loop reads CASRRQAGETQYF. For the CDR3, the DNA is TGTGCCAGCAGGCGACAGGCCGGGGAGACCCAGTACTTC.

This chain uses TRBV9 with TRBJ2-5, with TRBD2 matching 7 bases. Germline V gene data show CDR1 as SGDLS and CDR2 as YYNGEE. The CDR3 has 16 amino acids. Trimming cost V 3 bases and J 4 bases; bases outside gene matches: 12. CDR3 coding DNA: TGTGCCAGCAGCGAACCCGGGGGAACGGGGGGAGAGACCCAGTACTTC. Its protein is CASSEPGGTGGETQYF.

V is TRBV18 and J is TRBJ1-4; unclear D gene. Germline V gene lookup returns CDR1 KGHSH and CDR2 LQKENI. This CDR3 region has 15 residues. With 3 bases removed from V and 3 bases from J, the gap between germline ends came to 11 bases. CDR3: CASSPSQNSNEKLFF. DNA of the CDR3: TGTGCCAGCTCACCCTCACAGAATTCTAATGAAAAACTGTTTTTT. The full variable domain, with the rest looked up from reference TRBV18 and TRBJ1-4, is NAGVMQNPRHLVRRRGQEARLRCSPMKGHSHVYWYRQLPEEGLKFMVYLQKENIIDESGMPKERFSAEFPKEGPSILRIQQVVRGDSAAYFCASSPSQNSNEKLFFGSGTQLSVL.

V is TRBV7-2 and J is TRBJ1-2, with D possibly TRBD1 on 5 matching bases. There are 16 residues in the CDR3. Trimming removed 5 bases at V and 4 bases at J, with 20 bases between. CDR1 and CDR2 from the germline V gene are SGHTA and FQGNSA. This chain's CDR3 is CASSLSGAGRRYGYTF. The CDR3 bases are TGTGCCAGCAGCCTCTCCGGGGCAGGGAGGCGCTATGGCTACACCTTC.

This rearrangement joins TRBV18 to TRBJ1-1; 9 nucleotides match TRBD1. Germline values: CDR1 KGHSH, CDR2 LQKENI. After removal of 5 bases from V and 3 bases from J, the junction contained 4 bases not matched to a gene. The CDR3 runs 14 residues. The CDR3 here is CASSLQGAHTEAFF. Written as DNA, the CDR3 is TGTGCCAGCTCATTACAGGGGGCGCACACTGAAGCTTTCTTT. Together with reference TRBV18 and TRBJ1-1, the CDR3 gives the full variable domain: NAGVMQNPRHLVRRRGQEARLRCSPMKGHSHVYWYRQLPEEGLKFMVYLQKENIIDESGMPKERFSAEFPKEGPSILRIQQVVRGDSAAYFCASSLQGAHTEAFFGQGTRLTVV.

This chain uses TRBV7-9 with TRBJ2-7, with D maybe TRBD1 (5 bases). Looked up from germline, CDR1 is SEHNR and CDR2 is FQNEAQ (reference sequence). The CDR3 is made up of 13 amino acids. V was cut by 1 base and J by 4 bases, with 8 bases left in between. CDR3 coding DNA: TGTGCCAGCAGCTTAGTACAGGAATACGAGCAGTACTTC. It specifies CASSLVQEYEQYF.

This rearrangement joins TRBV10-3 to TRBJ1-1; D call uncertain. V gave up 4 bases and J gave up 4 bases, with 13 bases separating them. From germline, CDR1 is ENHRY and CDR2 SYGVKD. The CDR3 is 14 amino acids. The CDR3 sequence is CAISGNPGATEAFF. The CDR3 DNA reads TGTGCCATCAGTGGGAACCCGGGAGCCACTGAAGCTTTCTTT.

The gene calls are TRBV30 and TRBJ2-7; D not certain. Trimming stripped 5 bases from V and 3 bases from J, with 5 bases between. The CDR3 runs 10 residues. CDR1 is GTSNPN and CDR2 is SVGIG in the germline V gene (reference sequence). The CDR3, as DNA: TGTGCCTGGGTTCTCTACGAGCAGTACTTC. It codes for CAWVLYEQYF.

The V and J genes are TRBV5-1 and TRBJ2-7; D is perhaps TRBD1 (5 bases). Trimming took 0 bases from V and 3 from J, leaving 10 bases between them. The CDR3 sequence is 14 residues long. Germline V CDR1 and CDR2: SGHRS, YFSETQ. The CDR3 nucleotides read TGCGCCAGCAGCTTGGAAGGGGCCAGCTACGAGCAGTACTTC. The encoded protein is CASSLEGASYEQYF. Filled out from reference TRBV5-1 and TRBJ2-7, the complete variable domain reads KAGVTQTPRYLIKTRGQQVTLSCSPISGHRSVSWYQQTPGQGLQFLFEYFSETQRNKGNFPGRFSGRQFSNSRSEMNVSTLELGDSALYLCASSLEGASYEQYFGPGTRLTVT.

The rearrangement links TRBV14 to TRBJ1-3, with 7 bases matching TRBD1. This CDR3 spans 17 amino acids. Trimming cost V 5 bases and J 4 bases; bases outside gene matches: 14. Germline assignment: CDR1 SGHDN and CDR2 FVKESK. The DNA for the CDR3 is TGTGCCAGCAGCAAAGCGGACAGGCGGGATCGAGGAAACACCATATATTTT. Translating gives CASSKADRRDRGNTIYF.

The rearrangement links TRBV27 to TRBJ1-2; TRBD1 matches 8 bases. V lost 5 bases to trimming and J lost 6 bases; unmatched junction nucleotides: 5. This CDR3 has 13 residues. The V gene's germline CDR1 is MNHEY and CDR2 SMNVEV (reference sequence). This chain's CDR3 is CASSQGQGHGYTF. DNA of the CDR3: TGTGCCAGCAGTCAAGGACAGGGTCATGGCTACACCTTC.

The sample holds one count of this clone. The CDR3 DNA is TGTGCCAGCAGCGCGACTAGCGGTATGCAAGAGACCCAGTACTTC. Amino acid sequence: CASSATSGMQETQYF. The gene calls are TRBV5-4 and TRBJ2-5; 9 nucleotides align to TRBD2. The germline V gene has CDR1 SGHNT and CDR2 YYREEE (reference sequence). Trimming took 4 bases from V and 2 from J; bases not matched to a gene: 6. The CDR3 runs 15 residues.

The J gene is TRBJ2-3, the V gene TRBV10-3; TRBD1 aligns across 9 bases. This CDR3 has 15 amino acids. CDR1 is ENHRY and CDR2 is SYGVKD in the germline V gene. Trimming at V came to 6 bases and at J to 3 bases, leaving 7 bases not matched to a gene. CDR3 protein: CAISQTGQGTDTQYF. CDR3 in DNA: TGTGCCATCAGCCAAACGGGACAGGGTACAGATACGCAGTATTTT.

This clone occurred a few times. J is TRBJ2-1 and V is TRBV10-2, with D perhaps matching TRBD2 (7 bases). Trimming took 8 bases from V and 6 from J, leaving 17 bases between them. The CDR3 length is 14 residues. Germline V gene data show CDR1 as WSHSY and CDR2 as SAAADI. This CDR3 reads CASSVVGGGNEQFF. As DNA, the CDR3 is TGCGCCAGCTCGGTAGTGGGAGGGGGCAATGAGCAGTTCTTC.